The rows below give T cell receptor beta chains drawn from one sample of a study of response to subunit inactivated influenza vaccine. A single record per CDR3 protein comes from TCRdb applying MiXCR to the RT-PCR reads. The sample contains 280,000 or so distinct CDR3 sequences, roughly 22% of which appear only once. This specimen consisted of PBMCs from blood, obtained about 20 months after vaccination. The receptors were sampled from a man between 50 and 70 years old who received an inactivated influenza vaccine. Each CDR3 is given with its conserved first and last residue. The D gene is left open where the match is weak. Part of the rows lack a size; the others show once, few, many or a class for expanded clones.

>11|NA|TRBJ2-1|TRBD2|TRBV5-5
CASIAIGGSFF
TGTGCCAGCATCGCCATCGGGGGGTCGTTCTTC
>13|few|TRBJ2-2|TRBD2|TRBV20-1
CSVLAGVIGELFF
TGCAGTGTGCTAGCGGGAGTAATCGGGGAGCTGTTTTTT
>14|many|TRBJ1-2|TRBD1|TRBV20-1
CSALGGRDSYGYTF
TGCAGTGCCCTGGGGGGCAGGGACAGCTATGGCTACACCTTC
>15|NA|TRBJ1-2|NA|TRBV4-3
CASSQEKGQRYGYTF
TGCGCCAGCAGCCAAGAAAAGGGGCAGCGCTATGGCTACACCTTC
>17|NA|TRBJ2-1|TRBD2|TRBV11-2
CASSLGTSRSSYNEQFF
TGTGCCAGCAGCCTGGGGACTAGCCGGAGCTCCTACAATGAGCAGTTCTTC
>15|few|TRBJ1-4|NA|TRBV6-1
CASSRGRATNEKLFF
TGTGCCAGCAGTCGGGGACGGGCAACTAATGAAAAACTGTTTTTT
>17|NA|TRBJ2-2|NA|TRBV30
CAWSVQNRAVGTGELFF
TGTGCCTGGAGTGTACAGAACAGGGCAGTCGGCACCGGGGAGCTGTTTTTT
>14|few|TRBJ1-2|NA|TRBV20-1
CSARATGFPYGYTF
TGCAGTGCTAGAGCTACAGGGTTTCCATATGGCTACACCTTC
>18|few|TRBJ2-2|TRBD2|TRBV11-1
CASSLVASGPTNTGELFF
TGTGCCAGCAGCTTAGTTGCTAGCGGGCCTACGAACACCGGGGAGCTGTTTTTT
>14|NA|TRBJ1-1|NA|TRBV7-9
CASSLLGRGTEAFF
TGTGCCAGCAGCTTACTTGGGCGGGGAACTGAAGCTTTCTTT
>14|few|TRBJ2-7|TRBD1|TRBV20-1
CSAIVGGMFYEQYF
TGCAGTGCTATAGTAGGGGGCATGTTCTACGAGCAGTACTTC
>11|NA|TRBJ1-2|TRBD1|TRBV29-1
CSVGQFYGYTF
TGCAGCGTGGGACAGTTCTATGGCTACACCTTC
>13|many|TRBJ1-5|NA|TRBV12-3/TRBV12-4
CASSPYSNQPQHF
TGTGCCAGTAGTCCCTATAGCAATCAGCCCCAGCATTTT
>13|NA|TRBJ2-1|NA|TRBV6-1
CASRKTGYNEQFF
TGTGCCAGCAGAAAGACAGGATACAATGAGCAGTTCTTC
>16|few|TRBJ1-5|NA|TRBV30
CAWSMGTGFSNQPQHF
TGTGCCTGGAGTATGGGGACGGGATTTAGCAATCAGCCCCAGCATTTT
>15|few|TRBJ1-2|NA|TRBV6-1
CASSPIRGGNLGYTF
TGTGCCAGCAGCCCAATCCGCGGGGGCAATCTGGGCTACACCTTC
>13|few|TRBJ2-3|TRBD2|TRBV5-4
CATHSGREDTQYF
TGTGCCACTCATAGCGGGAGGGAAGATACGCAGTATTTT
>14|NA|TRBJ2-7|NA|TRBV19
CASSRGGRGYEQYF
TGTGCCAGTAGTAGGGGAGGCAGGGGCTACGAGCAGTACTTC
>17|NA|TRBJ1-2|TRBD1|TRBV27
CASSLAPGPQGDYGYTF
TGTGCCAGCAGTTTAGCTCCGGGCCCCCAGGGGGACTATGGCTACACCTTC
>12|NA|TRBJ2-7|NA|TRBV29-1
CSAGRDSYEQYF
TGCAGCGCAGGACGGGACTCCTACGAGCAGTACTTC
>14|few|TRBJ1-1|NA|TRBV4-3
CASSRLGRHTEAFF
TGCGCCAGCAGCCGCCTCGGACGGCACACTGAAGCTTTCTTT
>14|NA|TRBJ2-1|NA|TRBV5-1
CASSEGFSYNEQFF
TGCGCCAGCAGCGAAGGTTTCTCATACAATGAGCAGTTCTTC
>15|NA|TRBJ2-7|NA|TRBV4-3
CASSQTLTGPYEQYF
TGCGCCAGCAGCCAAACTCTGACGGGTCCCTACGAGCAGTACTTC
>15|few|TRBJ2-7|TRBD1|TRBV2
CASSARIDRGREQYF
TGTGCCAGCAGTGCGAGAATAGACAGGGGCAGAGAGCAGTACTTC
>15|many|TRBJ1-3|NA|TRBV12-3/TRBV12-4
CASSDGLFSGNTIYF
TGTGCCAGCAGTGACGGACTCTTCTCTGGAAACACCATATATTTT
>14|NA|TRBJ1-2|NA|TRBV12-3/TRBV12-4
CASSLSHSPYGYTF
TGTGCCAGCAGTTTGTCCCACAGCCCCTACGGCTACACCTTC
>13|NA|TRBJ2-1|NA|TRBV5-5
CASSTGPGNEQFF
TGTGCCAGCAGCACTGGGCCCGGCAATGAGCAGTTCTTC
>12|few|TRBJ2-1|TRBD1|TRBV28
CATRRGDSYRLF
TGTGCCACCCGACGAGGGGACAGCTACCGGCTCTTC
>14|few|TRBJ1-2|NA|TRBV5-1
CASSGGVRPDGYTF
TGCGCCAGCAGCGGAGGGGTCCGTCCCGATGGCTACACCTTC
>13|NA|TRBJ2-1|NA|TRBV9
CASSVGQGLEQFF
TGTGCCAGCAGCGTGGGTCAGGGGCTTGAGCAGTTCTTC
>16|few|TRBJ2-3|NA|TRBV27
CASSHSGDVWTDTQYF
TGTGCCAGCAGTCACTCTGGGGATGTTTGGACAGATACGCAGTATTTT
>16|few|TRBJ1-1|NA|TRBV4-3
CASSQDTSGIFTEAFF
TGCGCCAGCAGCCAAGACACTTCGGGGATTTTCACTGAAGCTTTCTTT
>15|NA|TRBJ1-4|NA|TRBV3-1
CASSQAGAGNEKLCF
TGTGCCAGCAGCCAAGCAGGGGCGGGTAATGAAAAACTGTGTTTT
>16|NA|TRBJ1-2|TRBD1|TRBV20-1
CSARDHGTGGIYGYTF
TGCAGTGCTAGAGATCATGGGACAGGGGGCATCTATGGCTACACCTTC
>14|NA|TRBJ1-1|NA|TRBV7-6
CASSSPGGKAEAFF
TGTGCCAGCAGCTCCCCGGGGGGGAAGGCTGAAGCTTTCTTT
>15|few|TRBJ2-5|TRBD2|TRBV7-2
CASSVGTILQETQYF
TGTGCCAGCAGCGTCGGGACTATTTTACAAGAGACCCAGTACTTC
>15|few|TRBJ1-6|NA|TRBV20-1
CSARASDLMNSPLHF
TGCAGTGCTAGAGCCTCGGACTTAATGAATTCACCCCTCCACTTT
>15|NA|TRBJ1-1|NA|TRBV7-9
CASSLTPMGNTEAFF
TGTGCCAGCAGCTTAACCCCAATGGGGAACACTGAAGCTTTCTTT
>15|few|TRBJ1-1|NA|TRBV6-1
CASSTPRGGNTEAFF
TGTGCCAGCAGCACACCTCGCGGCGGCAACACTGAAGCTTTCTTT
>17|NA|TRBJ2-3|TRBD2|TRBV7-9
CASSLGGLAGITDTQYF
TGTGCCAGCAGCTTAGGGGGACTAGCAGGAATCACAGATACGCAGTATTTT
>16|many|TRBJ2-2|TRBD2|TRBV10-3
CAISPGTSGNTGELFF
TGTGCCATCAGTCCTGGGACTAGCGGGAACACCGGGGAGCTGTTTTTT
>17|NA|TRBJ2-6|NA|TRBV5-1
CASSHTGPQSGANVLTF
TGCGCCAGCAGCCATACAGGGCCCCAGTCTGGGGCCAACGTCCTGACTTTC
>15|few|TRBJ1-2|NA|TRBV7-2
CASSDNRRGSYGYTF
TGTGCCAGCAGCGACAACCGCAGGGGTTCCTATGGCTACACCTTC
>11|few|TRBJ1-2|NA|TRBV20-1
CSGEDNYGYTF
TGCAGTGGAGAAGATAACTATGGCTACACCTTC
>15|few|TRBJ1-1|TRBD1|TRBV9
CASSVGTGWITEAFF
TGTGCCAGCAGCGTTGGGACAGGGTGGATCACTGAAGCTTTCTTT
>15|NA|TRBJ1-4|NA|TRBV6-2/TRBV6-3
CASSYMDPRKKNCFF
NA
>15|NA|TRBJ2-3|NA|TRBV9
CASSLGPRTTDTQYF
TGTGCCAGCAGCCTAGGACCTAGAACCACAGATACGCAGTATTTT
>16|few|TRBJ1-1|NA|TRBV20-1
CSARIGQNGVNTEAFF
TGCAGTGCGAGAATTGGACAGAACGGCGTGAACACTGAAGCTTTCTTT
>19|few|TRBJ1-5|NA|TRBV4-3
CASSQDVRIFELGNQPQHF
TGCGCCAGCAGCCAAGATGTACGTATCTTTGAGTTGGGCAATCAGCCCCAGCATTTT
>16|NA|TRBJ1-6|NA|TRBV3-1
CASSPPRTAGNSPLHF
TGTGCCAGCAGCCCCCCAAGGACGGCGGGTAATTCACCCCTCCACTTT
>12|few|TRBJ1-4|NA|TRBV6-2/TRBV6-3
CASSSVDGKLFF
TGTGCCAGCAGTTCAGTGGACGGAAAACTGTTTTTT
>17|once|TRBJ1-5|NA|TRBV4-2
CASSRDTARGSSQPQHF
TGTGCCAGCAGCCGAGATACGGCCAGGGGATCTTCTCAGCCCCAGCATTTT
>14|NA|TRBJ1-1|TRBD1|TRBV6-1
CASSERTGVTEAFF
TGTGCCAGCAGTGAACGGACAGGGGTCACTGAAGCTTTCTTT
>18|NA|TRBJ2-2|TRBD2|TRBV24-1
CATSDSRAASGSPGELFF
TGTGCCACCAGTGATTCCAGGGCAGCTAGCGGGAGTCCGGGGGAGCTGTTTTTT
>12|many|TRBJ1-6|NA|TRBV12-3/TRBV12-4
CASPIRIPPLHF
TGTGCCAGCCCAATCCGGATCCCACCCCTCCACTTT